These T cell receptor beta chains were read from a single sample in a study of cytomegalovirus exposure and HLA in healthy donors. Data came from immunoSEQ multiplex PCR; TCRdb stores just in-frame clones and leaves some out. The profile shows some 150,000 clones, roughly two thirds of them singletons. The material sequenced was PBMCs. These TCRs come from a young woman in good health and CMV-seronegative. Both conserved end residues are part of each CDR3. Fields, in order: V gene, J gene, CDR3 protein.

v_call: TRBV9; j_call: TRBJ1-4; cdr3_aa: CASSVQAGGREKLFF
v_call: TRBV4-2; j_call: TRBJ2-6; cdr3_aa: CASSQVGGGANVLTF
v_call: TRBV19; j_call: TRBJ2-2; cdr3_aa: CATKDRRDTGELFF
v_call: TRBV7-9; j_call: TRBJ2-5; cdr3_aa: CASSFVVQETQYF
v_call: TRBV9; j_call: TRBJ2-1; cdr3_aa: CASSTSSRNPPSGDYNEQFF
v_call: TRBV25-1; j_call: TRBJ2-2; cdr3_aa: CASSDNTHTGELFF
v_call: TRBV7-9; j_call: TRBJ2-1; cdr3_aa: CASSLTQGWGNEQFF
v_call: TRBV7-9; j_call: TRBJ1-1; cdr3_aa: CASSVQRDTEAFF
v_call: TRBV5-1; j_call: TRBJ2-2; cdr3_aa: CASSLDGWSGELFF
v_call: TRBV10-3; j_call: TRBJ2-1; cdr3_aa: CAIRGTLAGRGNEQFF
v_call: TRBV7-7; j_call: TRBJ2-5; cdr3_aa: CASSLQGETQYF
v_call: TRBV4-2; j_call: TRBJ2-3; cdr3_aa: CASSQPERRHTDTQYF
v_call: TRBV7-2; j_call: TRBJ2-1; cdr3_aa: CASSQLTSGEFEQFF